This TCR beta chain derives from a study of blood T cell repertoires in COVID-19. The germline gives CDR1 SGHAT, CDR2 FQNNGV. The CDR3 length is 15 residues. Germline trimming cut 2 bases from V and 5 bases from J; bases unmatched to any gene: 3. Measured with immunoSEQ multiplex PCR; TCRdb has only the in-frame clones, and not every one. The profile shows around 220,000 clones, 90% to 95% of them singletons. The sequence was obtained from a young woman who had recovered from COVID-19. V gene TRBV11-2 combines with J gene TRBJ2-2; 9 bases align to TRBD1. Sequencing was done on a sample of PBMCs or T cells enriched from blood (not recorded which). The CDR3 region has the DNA TGTGCCAGCAGCTTATCGGGACAGGGAACCGGGGAGCTGTTTTTT. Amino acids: CASSLSGQGTGELFF.